Shown below are 9 T cell receptor beta chains from a single sample sequenced in a study of blood T cells in healthy people across ages. Primed by a sample-barcoded 5' primer and a J-beta primer mix, a second PCR proceeded for 7 to 11 cycles. TCRdb analysed the 5' RACE reads with MiXCR anew, one entry per CDR3 protein. This table has hundreds of thousands of distinct CDR3 sequences, approximately 25% appearing once. Another study also made use of these data, one on T cells of mothers and their children.

Source material: blood. These receptors were collected from a boy between 10 and 17 years old in good health.

This clonotype showed up just a few times. At one end the junction does not follow the germline gene, possibly because of a read error. The CDR3 loop reads CASSMDRAVDEELFF. The CDR3 bases are TGCGCCAGCAGCATGGACAGGGCTGTTGATGAAGAACTGTTTTTT. The chain has TRBV4-3 and TRBJ1-4; TRBD1 aligns across 8 bases. Germline CDR1 and CDR2: LGHNA and YSLEER. The CDR3 covers 15 residues.

To note about this clonotype: The junction departs from the called germline gene at one end, perhaps through a read error. The chain joins TRBV7-9 to TRBJ1-1; D gene ambiguous. In germline, CDR1 is SEHNR, CDR2 FQNEAQ (reference sequence). The CDR3 spans 13 residues. The CDR3 here is CVSSLAERAKAFF. CDR3 sequence (DNA): TGTGTCAGCAGCTTAGCCGAGAGGGCCAAGGCTTTCTTT.

This chain uses TRBV29-1 with TRBJ2-1; 10 bases agree with TRBD2. Germline-derived CDR1 and CDR2 are SQVTM and ANQGSEA. This CDR3 comprises 16 residues. J lost 0 bases, V lost 5 bases, and 7 bases had no gene match. CDR3 DNA sequence: TGCAGCGTTAACGGACTAGCGGAAAGCTCCTACAATGAGCAGTTCTTC. It is translated as CSVNGLAESSYNEQFF.

This sequence joins TRBV7-2 and TRBJ2-5; TRBD2 agrees at 10 bases. Germline assignment: CDR1 SGHTA and CDR2 FQGNSA. The J segment lost 2 bases and the V segment lost 3 bases, leaving 6 bases of the junction unmatched. The CDR3 is 16 residues long. The CDR3 protein is CASSFVPSGGQETQYF. CDR3 in DNA: TGTGCCAGCAGCTTTGTGCCTAGCGGGGGACAAGAGACCCAGTACTTC. Complete variable domain (other parts from reference TRBV7-2 and TRBJ2-5): GAGVSQSPSNKVTEKGKDVELRCDPISGHTALYWYRQSLGQGLEFLIYFQGNSAPDKSGLPSDRFSAERTGGSVSTLTIQRTQQEDSAVYLCASSFVPSGGQETQYFGPGTRLLVL.

This clonotype has just a few counts. This sequence joins TRBV20-1 and TRBJ2-2, with a possible D match to TRBD1 (5 bases). Germline-derived CDR1 and CDR2 are DFQATT and SNEGSKA (reference sequence). The CDR3 length is 15 residues. Trimming left V 3 bases short and J 0 bases short, with 11 bases between. In nucleotides, the CDR3 is TGCAGTGCTAGGCCACGACAGACGAACACCGGGGAGCTGTTTTTT. Translated, it gives CSARPRQTNTGELFF.

A few counts support this clonotype. The chain couples TRBV6-2 or TRBV6-3 to TRBJ2-7, with 8 nucleotides matching TRBD2. The CDR3 is 16 amino acids. With V trimmed by 0 bases and J by 2 bases, 6 bases remained unmatched. Germline values: CDR1 MNHEY, CDR2 SVGEGT. Here the CDR3 reads CASSYSISGTPYEQYF. In DNA, the CDR3 is TGTGCCAGCAGTTACTCGATTAGCGGGACCCCCTACGAGCAGTACTTC.

V usage is TRBV4-1 and J usage is TRBJ2-3, with D hard to call. Germline V gene data show CDR1 as MGHRA and CDR2 as YSYEKL. The ends were cut back, 5 bases at V and 6 bases at J, with 18 bases in the middle. This CDR3 contains 15 residues. CDR3 region: CASSETPLARDTQYF. The CDR3 region has the DNA TGCGCCAGCAGCGAAACACCCCTGGCGCGCGATACGCAGTATTTT.

This clonotype came up a few times. The CDR3 region has the DNA TGTGCCAGCAGTTTGGATCAGGGGCGAGAGACCCAGTACTTC. Amino acids: CASSLDQGRETQYF. The chain employs TRBV27 and TRBJ2-5; D may be TRBD1 (6 bases). CDR1 and CDR2 from the germline V gene are MNHEY and SMNVEV (reference sequence). The CDR3 runs to 14 residues. Deletions cut 3 bases from V and 4 bases from J, with 12 bases between.

The V and J genes are TRBV7-9 and TRBJ2-5; D possibly uses TRBD1 or TRBD2 (5 bases each). Germline lookup yields CDR1 SEHNR and CDR2 FQNEAQ (reference sequence). V was trimmed by 3 bases and J by 1 base, leaving 9 bases between them. This CDR3 contains 14 residues. CDR3 amino acids: CASSFPGTQETQYF. The CDR3, as DNA: TGTGCCAGCAGCTTCCCGGGGACCCAAGAGACCCAGTACTTC.